This is a list of T cell receptor beta chains from one sample in a study of blood T cell repertoires in COVID-19. TCRdb's table, derived via immunoSEQ multiplex PCR, lists solely in-frame clones and lacks some. The data contain 450,000 or so clones, around nine tenths of them singletons. Sequencing was performed on peripheral blood. The source is a woman in her 40s with COVID-19, enrolled during active disease. Each CDR3 is given with its conserved first and last residue. D genes are given only for firm matches. Clone size is not always given. Where it is, it says once, few, many or a class for expanded clones.

CDR3	DNA	D	J	size	V
CASSLIQGEYEQYF	TGTGCCAGCAGCTTGATACAGGGGGAGTACGAGCAGTACTTC	TRBD1	TRBJ2-7	.	TRBV11-2
CSASQGVTQYF	TGCAGTGCTAGCCAGGGGGTTACGCAGTATTTT	TRBD1	TRBJ2-3	.	TRBV20-1
CASSLRQGAGNTEAFF	TGTGCCAGCAGCCTAAGACAGGGGGCTGGGAACACTGAAGCTTTCTTT	TRBD1	TRBJ1-1	.	TRBV5-4
CASSPTGQANTGELFF	TGTGCTAGCAGCCCCACTGGACAGGCGAACACCGGGGAGCTGTTTTTT	TRBD1	TRBJ2-2	.	TRBV7-7
CASLSAGETYEQYF	TGTGCCAGCCTTTCGGCGGGGGAAACCTACGAGCAGTACTTC	TRBD2	TRBJ2-7	.	TRBV2
CASTYLPGRGDSYEQYF	TGTGCCAGCACTTACCTCCCGGGCAGGGGCGATTCCTACGAGCAGTACTTC	.	TRBJ2-7	.	TRBV6-2/TRBV6-3
CASSYGTSLQETQYF	TGTGCCAGCAGTTACGGGACTAGCCTCCAAGAGACCCAGTACTTC	TRBD2	TRBJ2-5	.	TRBV6-5
CASSANRGLTNEKLFF	TGTGCCAGCAGTGCCAACAGGGGGCTGACTAATGAAAAACTGTTTTTT	TRBD1	TRBJ1-4	.	TRBV2
CASRQGFYEQYF	TGTGCCAGCAGGCAGGGGTTCTACGAGCAGTACTTC	.	TRBJ2-7	.	TRBV28
CASSSGTGGMSGYTF	TGTGCCAGCAGCTCCGGGACGGGGGGAATGAGTGGCTACACCTTC	.	TRBJ1-2	.	TRBV7-9
CAIRSSDRDGTEAFF	TGTGCCATCAGGAGTTCGGACAGGGATGGGACTGAAGCTTTCTTT	TRBD1	TRBJ1-1	once	TRBV10-3
CASSFRANTEAFF	TGTGCCAGCAGCTTCCGCGCTAACACTGAAGCTTTCTTT	.	TRBJ1-1	.	TRBV7-2
CASSRFGGGNTEAFF	TGTGCCAGCAGCCGCTTTGGGGGGGGGAACACTGAAGCTTTCTTT	.	TRBJ1-1	.	TRBV16
CAWSARQGTYYEQYF	TGTGCCTGGAGCGCGCGACAGGGCACGTACTACGAGCAGTACTTC	TRBD1	TRBJ2-7	.	TRBV30
CASSIRDRALSGANVLTF	TGTGCCAGCAGCATCCGGGACAGGGCCTTATCTGGGGCCAACGTCCTGACTTTC	TRBD1	TRBJ2-6	.	TRBV14
CASSTDSPYEQYF	TGTGCCAGCAGCACGGACAGCCCCTACGAGCAGTACTTC	.	TRBJ2-7	few	TRBV7-2
CASSIGGGRPPGELFF	TGTGCCAGTAGTATTGGGGGGGGAAGGCCCCCCGGGGAGCTGTTTTTT	TRBD2	TRBJ2-2	.	TRBV19
CASSLGQRRNSGANVLTF	TGTGCCAGCAGCTTAGGGCAGCGTCGAAACTCTGGGGCCAACGTCCTGACTTTC	.	TRBJ2-6	once	TRBV11-2
CASSTAGTGTSEQYF	TGTGCCAGCAGCACAGCCGGGACAGGGACCTCCGAGCAGTACTTC	TRBD1	TRBJ2-7	.	TRBV5-8
CASSSMGSGRVDEQFF	TGTGCCAGCAGTTCTATGGGTAGCGGGAGGGTCGATGAGCAGTTCTTC	TRBD2	TRBJ2-1	.	TRBV28
CASSAGQGMNTEAFF	TGTGCCAGCAGCGCCGGACAGGGGATGAACACTGAAGCTTTCTTT	TRBD1	TRBJ1-1	.	TRBV7-9
CASSQDRLAGGYGDTQYF	TGTGCCAGCAGCCAAGATCGGCTAGCGGGGGGGTATGGAGATACGCAGTATTTT	TRBD2	TRBJ2-3	.	TRBV4-2
CASSLGQGRTGELFF	TGTGCCAGCAGTTTGGGTCAGGGGAGAACCGGGGAGCTGTTTTTT	.	TRBJ2-2	.	TRBV27
CASSLDGQGSFF	TGTGCCAGCAGCTTAGACGGACAGGGCTCGTTCTTC	TRBD1	TRBJ2-1	.	TRBV7-2
CASSLGYMMGQPQHF	TGTGCCAGCAGTTTGGGCTATATGATGGGTCAGCCCCAGCATTTT	.	TRBJ1-5	.	TRBV28
CASSLAGGMRTGELFF	TGTGCCAGCAGTTTGGCGGGGGGGATGCGGACCGGGGAGCTGTTTTTT	TRBD2	TRBJ2-2	.	TRBV28
CAISEGSTAKNIQYF	TGTGCCATCAGTGAAGGGTCGACAGCGAAAAACATTCAGTACTTC	.	TRBJ2-4	.	TRBV10-3